This T cell receptor (beta chain) was recovered during a study of cytomegalovirus exposure and HLA in healthy donors. The study's findings and limits: Earlier analysis found most TCR beta V segments productive about 90% or about 30% of the time.

The PCR made use of 60 Vbeta and 13 Jbeta primers. Profiled with immunoSEQ multiplex PCR; TCRdb holds only in-frame clones, not every one. The sample consists of 130,000 or so clones, about 77% of them appearing once. Regarding donors, all were healthy bone marrow donors. Details on this clone: Its antigen is currently unknown.

CDR3 length: 17 amino acids. V trimming: 1 base; J trimming: 2 bases; junction bases outside the gene matches: 3. CDR1 SGHRS and CDR2 YFSETQ come from the germline V gene. The rearrangement uses TRBV5-1 and TRBJ2-3, with 14 nucleotides matching TRBD2. Sequencing was done on a sample of PBMCs. The clonotype originates from a woman between 40 and 55 years old in good health and CMV-seronegative. DNA of the CDR3: TGCGCCAGCAGCTTGCCGACTAGCGGGGGGGACACAGATACGCAGTATTTT. Its translation: CASSLPTSGGDTDTQYF.